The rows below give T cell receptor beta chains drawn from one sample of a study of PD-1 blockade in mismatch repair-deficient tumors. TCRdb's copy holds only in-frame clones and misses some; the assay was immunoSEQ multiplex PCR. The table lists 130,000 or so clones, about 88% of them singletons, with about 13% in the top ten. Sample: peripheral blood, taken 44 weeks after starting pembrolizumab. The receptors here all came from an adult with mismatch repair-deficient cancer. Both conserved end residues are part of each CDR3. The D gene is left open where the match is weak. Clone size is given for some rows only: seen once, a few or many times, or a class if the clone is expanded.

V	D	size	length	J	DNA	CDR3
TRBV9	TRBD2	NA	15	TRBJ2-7	TGTGCCAGCAGCGAAAGAGGACTAGCGGGGACCGAGCAGTACTTC	CASSERGLAGTEQYF
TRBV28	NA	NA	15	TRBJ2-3	TGTGCCAGCAGTTTATCAGGAAGGGTCACAGATACGCAGTATTTT	CASSLSGRVTDTQYF
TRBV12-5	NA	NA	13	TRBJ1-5	TGTGCTAGTGCCCCGGGGTTCAATCAGCCCCAGCATTTT	CASAPGFNQPQHF
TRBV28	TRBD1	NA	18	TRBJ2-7	TGTGCCAGCAGTTTTGAGGGACAGCAACCCAATATCCCCTACGAGCAGTACTTC	CASSFEGQQPNIPYEQYF
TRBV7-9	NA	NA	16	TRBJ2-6	TGTGCCAGCAGCGTGGACTCACCCTCTGGGGCCAACGTCCTGACTTTC	CASSVDSPSGANVLTF
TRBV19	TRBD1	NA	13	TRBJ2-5	TGTGCCAGTAGAGAGGGGGCGGAGGAGACCCAGTACTTC	CASREGAEETQYF
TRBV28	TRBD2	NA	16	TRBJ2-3	TGTGCCAGCACCCCTTCCTTAGCGGGAGTGGTGGATACGCAGTATTTT	CASTPSLAGVVDTQYF
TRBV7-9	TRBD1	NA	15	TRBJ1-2	TGTGCCAGCACCTCCCTAGGGACAGCCCTTTATGGCTACACCTTC	CASTSLGTALYGYTF
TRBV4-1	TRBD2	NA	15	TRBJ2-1	TGCGCCAGCAGCCAATCGTCTAGCGGGAGTAATGAGCAGTTCTTC	CASSQSSSGSNEQFF
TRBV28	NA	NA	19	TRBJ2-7	TGTGCCAGCAGTTTCTACTACCCCCTCGGAGGGGGTGGCTCCTACGAGCAGTACTTC	CASSFYYPLGGGGSYEQYF
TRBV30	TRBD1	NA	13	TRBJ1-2	TGTGCCTGGAGTAGGACAGGGGGCTATGGCTACACCTTC	CAWSRTGGYGYTF
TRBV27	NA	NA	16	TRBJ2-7	TGTGCCAGCAGTCCGCTTCCACAACAGGTTACGGACGAGCAGTACTTC	CASSPLPQQVTDEQYF
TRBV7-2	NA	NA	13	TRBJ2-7	TGTGCCAGCAGCTCGGGGATGCACTACGAGCAGTACTTC	CASSSGMHYEQYF
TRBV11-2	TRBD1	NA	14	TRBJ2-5	TGTGCCAGCAGCTCCTCGGACAGGGAAGAGACCCAGTACTTC	CASSSSDREETQYF
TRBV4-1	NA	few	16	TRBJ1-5	TGCGCCAGCAGCCAAGAACCTAGGGTGGGCAATCAGCCCCAGCATTTT	CASSQEPRVGNQPQHF
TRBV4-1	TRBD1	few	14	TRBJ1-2	TGCGCCAGCAGCCTCCTCGGGACAGGGGATGGCTACACCTTC	CASSLLGTGDGYTF
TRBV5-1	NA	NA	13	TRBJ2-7	TGCGCCAGCACTTTAGGGGGGAGCTACGAGCAGTACTTC	CASTLGGSYEQYF
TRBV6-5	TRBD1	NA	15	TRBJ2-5	TGTGCCAGCAGTACCGGGACAGACCCTCAAGAGACCCAGTACTTC	CASSTGTDPQETQYF
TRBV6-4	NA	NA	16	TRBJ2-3	TGTGCCAGCAGTGACTGGGTAACAGTAAACACAGATACGCAGTATTTT	CASSDWVTVNTDTQYF
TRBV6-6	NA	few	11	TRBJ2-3	TGTGCCAGCAGTCACGGGGTTACGCAGTATTTT	CASSHGVTQYF
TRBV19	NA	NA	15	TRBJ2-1	TGTGCCAGTAGTATCATTGCGACACTATACAATGAGCAGTTCTTC	CASSIIATLYNEQFF
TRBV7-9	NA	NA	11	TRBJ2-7	TGTGCCAGCAGCTGGAGGGACGAGCAGTACTTC	CASSWRDEQYF
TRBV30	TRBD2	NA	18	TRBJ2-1	TGTGCCTGGATGGCGAGCCCCCACCGGGAGGGAAAGTACAATGAGCAGTTCTTC	CAWMASPHREGKYNEQFF
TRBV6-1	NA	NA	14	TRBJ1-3	TGTGCCAGCAGTGAAGGGGGCTCTGGAAACACCATATATTTT	CASSEGGSGNTIYF
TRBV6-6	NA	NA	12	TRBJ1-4	TGTGCCAGCAGCTTCAGAGGGGAAAAACTGTTTTTT	CASSFRGEKLFF
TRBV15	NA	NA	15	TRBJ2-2	TGTGCCACCAGCAGACCACAGGGTTTCCCCGGGGAGCTGTTTTTT	CATSRPQGFPGELFF
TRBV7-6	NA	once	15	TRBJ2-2	TGTGCCAGCAGCTTAGTCACGGGTAACACCGGGGAGCTGTTTTTT	CASSLVTGNTGELFF
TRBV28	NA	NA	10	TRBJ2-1	TGTGCCAGCAGCCGCAATGAGCAGTTCTTC	CASSRNEQFF
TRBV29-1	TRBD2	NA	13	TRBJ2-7	TGCAGCGTTGAAGACATGGGGGGGTACGAGCAGTACTTC	CSVEDMGGYEQYF
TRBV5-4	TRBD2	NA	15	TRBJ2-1	TGTGCCAGCAGCTTAGCGGGAGGCACCTACAATGAGCAGTTCTTC	CASSLAGGTYNEQFF
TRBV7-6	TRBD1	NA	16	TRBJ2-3	TGTGCCAGCAGCACATCGACAGGGGCTTACACAGATACGCAGTATTTT	CASSTSTGAYTDTQYF
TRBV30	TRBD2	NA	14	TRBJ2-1	TGTGCCTGGAGTTGGGCTAGCGGATACAATGAGCAGTTCTTC	CAWSWASGYNEQFF
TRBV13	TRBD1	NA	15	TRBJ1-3	TGTGCCAGCTCTCGCTGGACAGGGAGGAGAAACACCATATATTTT	CASSRWTGRRNTIYF
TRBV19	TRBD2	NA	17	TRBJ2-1	TGTGCCAGTAGTATAGAGGGTCTGTCGGGAGGTTACAATGAGCAGTTCTTC	CASSIEGLSGGYNEQFF
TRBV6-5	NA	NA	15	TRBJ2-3	TGTGCCAGCAGTTACGGAGGGGCCTTCGGGGATACGCAGTATTTT	CASSYGGAFGDTQYF
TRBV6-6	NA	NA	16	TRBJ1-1	TGTGCCAGCAGTTACACGTCCGGGACACATGGTACTGAAGCTTTCTTT	CASSYTSGTHGTEAFF
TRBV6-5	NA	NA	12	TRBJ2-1	TGTGCCAGCGAAGGACTGAACAATGAGCAGTTCTTC	CASEGLNNEQFF
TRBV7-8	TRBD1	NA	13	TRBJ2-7	TGTGCCAGCAGCCTCAGGGGGCGCGACGAGCAGTACTTC	CASSLRGRDEQYF
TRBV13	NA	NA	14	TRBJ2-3	TGTGCCAGCAGCTCGTATCGGACCGGGGATACGCAGTATTTT	CASSSYRTGDTQYF
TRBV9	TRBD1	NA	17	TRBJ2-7	TGTGCCAGCAGCGTGGGACTTACCGGGACAGGGCCCGACGAGCAGTACTTC	CASSVGLTGTGPDEQYF
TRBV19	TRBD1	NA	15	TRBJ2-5	TGTGCCAGTAGTGGGACAGGGGGTCTTTTGGAGACCCAGTACTTC	CASSGTGGLLETQYF
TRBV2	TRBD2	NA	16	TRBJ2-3	TGTGCCAGCAGTGGACTAGCGGGAGGTTGGACAGATACGCAGTATTTT	CASSGLAGGWTDTQYF
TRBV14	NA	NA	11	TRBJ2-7	TGTGCCAGCAGCCACAGTTGGGAGCAGTACTTC	CASSHSWEQYF
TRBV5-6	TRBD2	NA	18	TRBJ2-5	TGTGCCAGCAGCTTGGCCGTTCGTCCTAGCGGGAATGGGGAGACCCAGTACTTC	CASSLAVRPSGNGETQYF
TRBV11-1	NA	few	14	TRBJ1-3	TGTGCCAGCAGCTTCGGCAACTCTGGAAACACCATATATTTT	CASSFGNSGNTIYF
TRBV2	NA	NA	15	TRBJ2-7	TGTGCCAGCAGGGAAACCCCCCGGGGCCACTACGAGCAGTACTTC	CASRETPRGHYEQYF
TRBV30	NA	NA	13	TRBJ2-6	TGTGCCTGGGGGGGCTCTGGGGCCAACGTCCTGACTTTC	CAWGGSGANVLTF
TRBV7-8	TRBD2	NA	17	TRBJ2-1	TGTGCCAGCAGCTTACCCCTTATAGCGGGAGTTGGCAATGAGCAGTTCTTC	CASSLPLIAGVGNEQFF
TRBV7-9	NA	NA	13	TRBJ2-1	TGTGCCAGCAGCCCGGGCGGGCTCCCCGGCATCTTCTTC	CASSPGGLPGIFF